Included here is one TCR beta chain sequence, with context. It lacks a known antigen. Base qualities are not provided; no much larger clone lies one nucleotide away. These data come from a study of T cells in narcolepsy (dated by TCRdb to 2017 to 2018). Notes on the research overall: Patients with narcolepsy type 1 or type 2 (NT1, NT2) were enrolled in the study together with healthy control donors. The study sought autoreactive T cells targeting hypocretin neuron self-antigens (hypocretin, TRIB2) in narcolepsy patients, using TCR Vbeta sequencing to track clonotypes in blood and CSF. On the study overall, not on this receptor specifically: No sequences matching autoreactive T cell clones were contained in some blood memory CD4+ repertoires from patients and controls. According to the report, autoreactive clonotypes were detected serially in the blood of the same patients and of different patients, but not in healthy controls. Numbers of sequenced blood memory CD4+ clonotypes were comparable, averaging around 40,000 in patients and some 33,000 in controls. Plots comparing CSF and blood CD4+ T cell clonotypes from the same patient highlighted HCRT-specific and TRIB2-specific autoreactive clonotypes.

For TCR Vbeta sequencing, memory CD4+ T cells were sorted ex vivo from the peripheral blood of both healthy controls and narcolepsy patients. V is shortened by 7 bases, J by 9 bases, and the region joining them spans 16 bases. The germline V gene (reference sequence) supplies CDR1 MNHNY and CDR2 SVGAGI. The CDR3 holds 13 amino acids from the cysteine to the phenylalanine. Only CDR3 DNA is held: 39 bases, read in frame from base 1. Libraries were built with the immunoSEQ multiplex PCR assay. TCRdb took over this immuneACCESS table, retaining in-frame rearrangements with V and J assigned. Such tables are incomplete; in checked studies, under half of the missing clones stem from an unresolved V gene, and the remainder is unexplained. Within this sample are tens of thousands of clones, with roughly three quarters of them counted one time only. The ten largest clones represent 1.1% of the sample.

Sequencing was done on a sample of CD45RA- memory CD4+ T cells from PBMCs. This specimen's cell subset or site label, per the study, means: memory T cells sorted ex vivo from peripheral blood. The chain was built from TRBV6-6 and TRBJ2-1; matching of 5 bases hints at TRBD1 as the D gene. This sequence was found in a human donor with narcolepsy. Here is the DNA: TGTGCCAGCACACAAAAGACAGCAAGTGAGCAGTTCTTC. Translated, it gives CASTQKTASEQFF.